The T cell receptor (beta chain) under discussion was sequenced for a study of CD8 T cell repertoires and HIV-1 epitope variants. The method was immunoSEQ multiplex PCR; TCRdb's version includes in-frame clones alone and lacks a portion of them. The sample lists about 5,000 clones; around 62% were seen once. J gave up 2 bases and V 8 bases, and 6 bases lay outside the gene matches. Germline V gene sequence: CDR1 SNHLY, CDR2 FYNNEI. The CDR3 covers 15 residues. A remark on this clone: Its antigen is currently unknown.

This TCR came from a male donor with HIV. The chain is built from TRBV2 and TRBJ2-1; TRBD2 matches at 10 bases. Input material: cultured CD8+ T cells derived from PBMCs. CDR3 in DNA: TGTGCCAGCGCTAGCGGGAGTGACACCTACAATGAGCAGTTCTTC. Its translation: CASASGSDTYNEQFF.